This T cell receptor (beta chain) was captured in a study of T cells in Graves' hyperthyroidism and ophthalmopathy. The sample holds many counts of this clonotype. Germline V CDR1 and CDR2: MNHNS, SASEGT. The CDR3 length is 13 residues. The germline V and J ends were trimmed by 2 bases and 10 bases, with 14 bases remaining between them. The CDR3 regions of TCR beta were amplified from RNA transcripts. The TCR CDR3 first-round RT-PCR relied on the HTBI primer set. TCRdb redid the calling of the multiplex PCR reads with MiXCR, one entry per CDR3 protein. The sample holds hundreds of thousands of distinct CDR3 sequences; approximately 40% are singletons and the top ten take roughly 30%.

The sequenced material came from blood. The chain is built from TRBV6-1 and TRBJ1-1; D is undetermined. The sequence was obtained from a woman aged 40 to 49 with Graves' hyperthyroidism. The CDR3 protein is CASSEFGDTIAFF. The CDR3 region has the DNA TGTGCCAGCAGTGAATTCGGAGACACGATAGCTTTCTTT.